The TCR beta chain described here comes from a study of T cell repertoires in cytomegalovirus infection. Study details: Public TCR beta signatures were indicative of both CMV infection and a matching HLA type.

TCRdb recomputed calls from the reads with MiXCR, one row per CDR3 protein. Here the sample spans over 450,000 distinct CDR3 sequences, approximately 11% being singletons. Study-wide points: Totalled public TCR beta family frequency picked out people who carried CMV plus the relevant HLA. There were HLA-C-restricted CMV-specific TCR beta clonotypes dominating the ex vivo response.

V was cut by 2 bases and J by 4 bases, with 18 bases left in between. The CDR3 has 17 residues. Per germline, CDR1 KGHSH and CDR2 LQKENI. Of note for this clonotype: Antigen: not known.

Sequencing was carried out using PBMCs. V and J are TRBV18 and TRBJ1-3; D is uncertain. The sequence was collected from a human donor in good health (CMV status not recorded). Some clones in this sample may be carry-over from other donors' samples. The CDR3 bases are TGTGCCAGCTCACCAAGAATGCAGCCGTCCTCAGGAAACACCATATATTTT. Residues: CASSPRMQPSSGNTIYF.